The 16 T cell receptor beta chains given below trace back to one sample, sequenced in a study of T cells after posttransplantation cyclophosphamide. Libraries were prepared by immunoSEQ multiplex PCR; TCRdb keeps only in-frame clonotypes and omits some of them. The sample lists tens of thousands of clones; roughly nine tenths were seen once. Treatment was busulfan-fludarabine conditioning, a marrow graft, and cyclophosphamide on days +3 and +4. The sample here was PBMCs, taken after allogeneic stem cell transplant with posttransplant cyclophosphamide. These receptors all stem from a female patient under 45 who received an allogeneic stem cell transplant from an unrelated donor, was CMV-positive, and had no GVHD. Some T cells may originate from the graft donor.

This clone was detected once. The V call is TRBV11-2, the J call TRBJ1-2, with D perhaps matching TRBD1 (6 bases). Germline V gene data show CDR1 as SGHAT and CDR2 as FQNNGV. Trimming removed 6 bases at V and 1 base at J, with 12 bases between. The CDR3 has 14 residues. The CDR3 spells CASSSRQVNYGYTF. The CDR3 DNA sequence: TGTGCCAGCAGTTCCAGACAGGTTAACTATGGCTACACCTTC.

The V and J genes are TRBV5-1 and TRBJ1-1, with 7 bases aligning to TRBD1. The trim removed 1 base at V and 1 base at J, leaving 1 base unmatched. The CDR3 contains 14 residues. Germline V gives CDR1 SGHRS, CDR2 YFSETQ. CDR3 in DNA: TGCGCCAGCAGCTTGCGGACAGGGAACACTGAAGCTTTCTTT. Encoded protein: CASSLRTGNTEAFF.

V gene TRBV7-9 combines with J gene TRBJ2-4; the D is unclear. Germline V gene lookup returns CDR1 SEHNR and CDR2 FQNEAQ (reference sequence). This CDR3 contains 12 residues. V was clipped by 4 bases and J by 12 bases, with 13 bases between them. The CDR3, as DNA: TGTGCCAGCAGCTCCGTCGCCGGTCCTCAGTACTTC. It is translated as CASSSVAGPQYF.

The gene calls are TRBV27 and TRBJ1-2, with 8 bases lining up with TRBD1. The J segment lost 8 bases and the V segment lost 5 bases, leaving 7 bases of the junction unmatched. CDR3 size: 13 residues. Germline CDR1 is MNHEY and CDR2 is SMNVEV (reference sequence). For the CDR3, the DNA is TGTGCCAGCAGTCCCCGACAGGGGAGGGGCTACACCTTC. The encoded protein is CASSPRQGRGYTF.

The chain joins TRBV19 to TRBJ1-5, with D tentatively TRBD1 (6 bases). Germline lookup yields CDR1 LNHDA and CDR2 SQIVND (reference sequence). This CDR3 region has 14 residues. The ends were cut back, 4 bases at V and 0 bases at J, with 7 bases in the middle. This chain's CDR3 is CASSTQGSNQPQHF. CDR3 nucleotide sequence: TGTGCCAGTAGTACACAGGGTAGCAATCAGCCCCAGCATTTT.

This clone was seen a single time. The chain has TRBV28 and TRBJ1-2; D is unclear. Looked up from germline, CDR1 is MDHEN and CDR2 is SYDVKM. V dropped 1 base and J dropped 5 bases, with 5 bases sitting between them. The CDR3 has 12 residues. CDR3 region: CASSLLEYGYTF. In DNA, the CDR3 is TGTGCCAGCAGTTTATTGGAGTATGGCTACACCTTC.

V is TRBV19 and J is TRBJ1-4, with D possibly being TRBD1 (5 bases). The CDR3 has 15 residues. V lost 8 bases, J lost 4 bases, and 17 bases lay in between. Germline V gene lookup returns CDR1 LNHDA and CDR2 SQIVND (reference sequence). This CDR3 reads CASLASGRGNEKLFF. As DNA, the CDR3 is TGTGCCAGTCTAGCCTCAGGGAGGGGTAATGAAAAACTGTTTTTT.

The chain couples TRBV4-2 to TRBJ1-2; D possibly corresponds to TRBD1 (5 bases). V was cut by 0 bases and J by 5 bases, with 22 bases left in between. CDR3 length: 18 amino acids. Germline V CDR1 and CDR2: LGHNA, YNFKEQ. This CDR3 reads CASSQEFGGAAELYGYTF. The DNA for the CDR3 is TGTGCCAGCAGCCAAGAATTCGGCGGGGCGGCAGAACTTTATGGCTACACCTTC.

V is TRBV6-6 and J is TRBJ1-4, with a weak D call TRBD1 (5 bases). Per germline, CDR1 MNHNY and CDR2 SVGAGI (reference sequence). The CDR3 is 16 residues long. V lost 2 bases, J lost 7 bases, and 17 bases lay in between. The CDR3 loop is CASSYPTVLQGEKLFF. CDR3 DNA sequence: TGTGCCAGCAGTTACCCCACGGTCCTCCAGGGTGAAAAACTGTTTTTT.

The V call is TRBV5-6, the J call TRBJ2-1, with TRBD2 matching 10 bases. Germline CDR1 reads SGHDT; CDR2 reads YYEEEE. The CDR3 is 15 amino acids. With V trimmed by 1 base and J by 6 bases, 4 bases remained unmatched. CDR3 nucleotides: TGTGCCAGCAGCTTGTACAGCGGGGGGGTCAATGAGCAGTTCTTC. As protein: CASSLYSGGVNEQFF.

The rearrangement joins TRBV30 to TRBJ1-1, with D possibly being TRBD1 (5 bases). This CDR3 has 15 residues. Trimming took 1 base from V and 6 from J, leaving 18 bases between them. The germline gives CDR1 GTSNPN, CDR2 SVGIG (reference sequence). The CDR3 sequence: CAWSASLGQTAEAFF. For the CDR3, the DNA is TGTGCCTGGAGTGCCTCCTTGGGGCAGACTGCTGAAGCTTTCTTT. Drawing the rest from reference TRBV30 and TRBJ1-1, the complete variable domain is SQTIHQWPATLVQPVGSPLSLECTVEGTSNPNLYWYRQAAGRGLQLLFYSVGIGQISSEVPQNLSASRPQDRQFILSSKKLLLSDSGFYLCAWSASLGQTAEAFFGQGTRLTVV.

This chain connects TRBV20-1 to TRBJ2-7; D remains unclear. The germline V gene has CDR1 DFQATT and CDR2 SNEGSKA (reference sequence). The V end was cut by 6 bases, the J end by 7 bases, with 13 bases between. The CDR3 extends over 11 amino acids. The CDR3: CSARRSEEQYF. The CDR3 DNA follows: TGCAGTGCCCGACGGTCGGAGGAGCAGTACTTC.

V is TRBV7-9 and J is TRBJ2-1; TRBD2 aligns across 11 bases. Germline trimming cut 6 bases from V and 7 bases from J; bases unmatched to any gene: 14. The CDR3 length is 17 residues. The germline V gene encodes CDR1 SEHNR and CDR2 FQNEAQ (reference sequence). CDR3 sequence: CASRLALAGGGMNEQFF. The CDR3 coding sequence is TGTGCCAGCAGGCTTGCCTTAGCGGGGGGGGGAATGAATGAGCAGTTCTTC.

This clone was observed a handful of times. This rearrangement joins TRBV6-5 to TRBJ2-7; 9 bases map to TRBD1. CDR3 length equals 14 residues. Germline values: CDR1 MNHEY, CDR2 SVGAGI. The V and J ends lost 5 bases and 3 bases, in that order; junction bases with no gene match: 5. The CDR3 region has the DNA TGTGCCAGCAGTCCGGGACAGGGTCGCTACGAGCAGTACTTC. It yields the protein CASSPGQGRYEQYF.

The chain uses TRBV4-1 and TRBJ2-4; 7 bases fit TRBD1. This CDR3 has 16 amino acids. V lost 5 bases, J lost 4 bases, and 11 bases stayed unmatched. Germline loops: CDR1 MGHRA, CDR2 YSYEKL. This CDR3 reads CASSSNPGQRKNIQYF. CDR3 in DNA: TGCGCCAGCAGCTCTAACCCGGGACAGAGAAAAAACATTCAGTACTTC.

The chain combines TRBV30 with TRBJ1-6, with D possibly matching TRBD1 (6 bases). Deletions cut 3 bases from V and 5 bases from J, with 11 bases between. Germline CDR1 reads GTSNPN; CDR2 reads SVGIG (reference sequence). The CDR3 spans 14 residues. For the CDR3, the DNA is TGTGCCTGGAGGTGGGACACCGATAATTCACCCCTCCACTTT. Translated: CAWRWDTDNSPLHF.